This TCR beta chain was found in a study of post-analysis software for immune sequencing data. Study background: The disease courses spanned relapsing-remitting, secondary progressive and progressive-relapsing forms of multiple sclerosis.

Regarding this clonotype: Its antigen is unknown.

V was clipped by 2 bases and J by 0 bases, with 11 bases between them. The CDR3 is 16 residues long. The germline V gene has CDR1 SGHTA and CDR2 FQGTGA. The authors incorporated unique molecular identifiers into the TCR beta cDNA libraries. Input of roughly 1 to 11 million T cells yielded 550,000 or so cDNA molecules. MiXCR, applied by TCRdb to the PCR reads, yields one record per CDR3 protein. The sample yields about 770,000 distinct CDR3 sequences, 46% seen once. Study-level results: Controls had lower frequencies than patients of roughly five TRBV segments, which included TRBV5-6, TRBV5-1 and TRBV20-1. Patients with multiple sclerosis recorded significantly lower normalized Chao1 diversity than controls, the study found. Under the F measure, samples that were prepared in one batch clustered strongly together.

The chain links TRBV7-3 to TRBJ2-1, with D maybe TRBD2 (5 bases). The sample taken for sequencing was blood. The sequence came from a girl aged 5 to 17 with multiple sclerosis. For the CDR3, the DNA is TGTGCCAGCAGCTTACTAGCTACAAGCTCCTACAATGAGCAGTTCTTC. Amino acid sequence: CASSLLATSSYNEQFF.